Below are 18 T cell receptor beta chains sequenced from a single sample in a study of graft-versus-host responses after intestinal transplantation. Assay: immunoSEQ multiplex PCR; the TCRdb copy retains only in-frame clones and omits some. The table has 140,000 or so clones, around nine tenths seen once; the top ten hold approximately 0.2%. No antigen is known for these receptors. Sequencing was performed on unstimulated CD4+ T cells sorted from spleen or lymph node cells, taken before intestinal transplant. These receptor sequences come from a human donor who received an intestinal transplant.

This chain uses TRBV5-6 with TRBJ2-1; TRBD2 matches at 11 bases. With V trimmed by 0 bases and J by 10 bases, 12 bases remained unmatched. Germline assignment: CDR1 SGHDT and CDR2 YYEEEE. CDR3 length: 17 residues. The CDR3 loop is CASSLVDRLAGGKEQFF. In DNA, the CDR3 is TGTGCCAGCAGCTTGGTGGATCGGCTAGCGGGAGGTAAAGAGCAGTTCTTC.

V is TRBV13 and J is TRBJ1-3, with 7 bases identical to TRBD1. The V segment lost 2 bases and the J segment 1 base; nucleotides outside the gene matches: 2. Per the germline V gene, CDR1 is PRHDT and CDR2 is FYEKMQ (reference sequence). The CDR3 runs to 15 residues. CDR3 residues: CASSLNRGSGNTIYF. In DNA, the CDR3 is TGTGCCAGCAGCTTAAACAGGGGTTCTGGAAACACCATATATTTT.

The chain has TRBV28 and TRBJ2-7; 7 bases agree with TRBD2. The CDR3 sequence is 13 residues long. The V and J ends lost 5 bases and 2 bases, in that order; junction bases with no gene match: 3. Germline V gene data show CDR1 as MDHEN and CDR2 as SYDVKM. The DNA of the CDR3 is TGTGCCAGCAGTGCGGGAGTTCCCTACGAGCAGTACTTC. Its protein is CASSAGVPYEQYF.

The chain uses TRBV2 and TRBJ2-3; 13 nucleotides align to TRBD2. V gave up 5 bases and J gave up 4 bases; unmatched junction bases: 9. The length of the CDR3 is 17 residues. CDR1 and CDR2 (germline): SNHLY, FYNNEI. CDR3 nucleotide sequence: TGTGCCAGCAGTCTATCAAGACTAGCGGGAGGACCAGATACGCAGTATTTT. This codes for CASSLSRLAGGPDTQYF.

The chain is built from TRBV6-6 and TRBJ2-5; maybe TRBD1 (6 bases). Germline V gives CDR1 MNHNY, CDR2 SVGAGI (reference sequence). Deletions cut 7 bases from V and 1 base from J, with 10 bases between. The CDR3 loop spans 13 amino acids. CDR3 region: CASTHRVQETQYF. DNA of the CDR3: TGTGCCAGCACCCACAGGGTCCAAGAGACCCAGTACTTC.

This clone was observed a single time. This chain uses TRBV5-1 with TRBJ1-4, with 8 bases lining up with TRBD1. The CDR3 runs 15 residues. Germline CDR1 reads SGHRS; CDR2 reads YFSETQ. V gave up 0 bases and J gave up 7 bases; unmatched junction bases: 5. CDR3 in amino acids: CASSLVGQGTEKLFF. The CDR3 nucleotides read TGCGCCAGCAGCTTGGTTGGACAGGGAACTGAAAAACTGTTTTTT. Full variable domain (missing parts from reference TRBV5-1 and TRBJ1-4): KAGVTQTPRYLIKTRGQQVTLSCSPISGHRSVSWYQQTPGQGLQFLFEYFSETQRNKGNFPGRFSGRQFSNSRSEMNVSTLELGDSALYLCASSLVGQGTEKLFFGSGTQLSVL.

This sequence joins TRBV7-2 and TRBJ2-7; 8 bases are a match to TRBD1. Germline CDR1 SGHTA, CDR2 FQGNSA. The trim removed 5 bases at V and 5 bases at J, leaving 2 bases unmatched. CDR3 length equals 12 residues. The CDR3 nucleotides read TGTGCCAGCAGCATGACAGGGGACGAGCAGTACTTC. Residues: CASSMTGDEQYF.

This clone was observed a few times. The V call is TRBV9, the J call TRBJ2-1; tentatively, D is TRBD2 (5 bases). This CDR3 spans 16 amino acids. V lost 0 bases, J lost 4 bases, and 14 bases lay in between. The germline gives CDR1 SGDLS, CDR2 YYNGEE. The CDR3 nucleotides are TGTGCCAGCAGCGTAGAGAGCATCCTAGCTTACAATGAGCAGTTCTTC. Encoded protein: CASSVESILAYNEQFF.

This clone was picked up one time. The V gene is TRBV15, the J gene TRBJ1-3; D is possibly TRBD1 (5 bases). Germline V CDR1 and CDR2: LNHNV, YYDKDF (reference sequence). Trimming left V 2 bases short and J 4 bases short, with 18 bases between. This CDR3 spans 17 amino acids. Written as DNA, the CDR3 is TGTGCCACCAGCAGAAACCTAAGGACATTTGGGGGAAACACCATATATTTT. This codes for CATSRNLRTFGGNTIYF.

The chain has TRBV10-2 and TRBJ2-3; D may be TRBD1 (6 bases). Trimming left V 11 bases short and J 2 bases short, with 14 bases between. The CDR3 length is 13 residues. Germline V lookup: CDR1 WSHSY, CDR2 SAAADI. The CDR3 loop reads CAAQGRDTDTQYF. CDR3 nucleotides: TGCGCCGCACAGGGCAGGGACACAGATACGCAGTATTTT.

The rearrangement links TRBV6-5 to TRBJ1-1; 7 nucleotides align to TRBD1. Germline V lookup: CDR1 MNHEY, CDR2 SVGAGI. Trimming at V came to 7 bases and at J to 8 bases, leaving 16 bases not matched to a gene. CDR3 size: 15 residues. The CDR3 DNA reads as TGTGCCAGCACCACAGGGACAGCCGGAAGGGTGGAAGCTTTCTTT. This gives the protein CASTTGTAGRVEAFF.

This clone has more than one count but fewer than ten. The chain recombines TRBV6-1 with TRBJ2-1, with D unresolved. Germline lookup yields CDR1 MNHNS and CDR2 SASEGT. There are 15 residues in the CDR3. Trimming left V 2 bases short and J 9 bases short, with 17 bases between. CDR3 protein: CASSETTTESGEQFF. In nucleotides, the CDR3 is TGTGCCAGCAGTGAAACCACTACAGAGTCGGGTGAGCAGTTCTTC.

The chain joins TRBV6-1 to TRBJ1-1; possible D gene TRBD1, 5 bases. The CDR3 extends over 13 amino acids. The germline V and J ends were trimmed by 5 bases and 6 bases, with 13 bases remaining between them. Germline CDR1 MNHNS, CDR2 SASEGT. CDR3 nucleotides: TGTGCCAGCAGTTGGGGGGGTGCGGCTGAAGCTTTCTTT. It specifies CASSWGGAAEAFF.

The CDR3 loop reads CASSRQGALYVQPQHF. The CDR3 DNA follows: TGTGCCAGTAGTCGACAGGGGGCGTTGTATGTTCAGCCCCAGCATTTT. The chain links TRBV19 to TRBJ1-5; 10 positions agree with TRBD1. With 5 bases clipped from V and 6 bases from J, the junction kept 10 bases outside the gene matches. Germline loops: CDR1 LNHDA, CDR2 SQIVND (reference sequence). This CDR3 has 16 amino acids.

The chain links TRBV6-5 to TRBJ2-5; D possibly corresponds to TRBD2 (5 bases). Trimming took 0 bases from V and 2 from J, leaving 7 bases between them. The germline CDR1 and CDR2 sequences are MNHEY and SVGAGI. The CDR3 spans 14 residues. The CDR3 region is CASSYSDWQETQYF. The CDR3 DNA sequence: TGTGCCAGCAGTTACTCGGACTGGCAAGAGACCCAGTACTTC.

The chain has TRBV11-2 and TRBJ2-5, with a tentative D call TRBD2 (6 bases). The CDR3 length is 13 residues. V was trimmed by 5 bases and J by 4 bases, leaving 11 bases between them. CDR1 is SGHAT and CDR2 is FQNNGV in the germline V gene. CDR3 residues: CASSQGGTETQYF. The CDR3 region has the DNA TGTGCCAGCAGCCAGGGAGGTACAGAGACCCAGTACTTC.

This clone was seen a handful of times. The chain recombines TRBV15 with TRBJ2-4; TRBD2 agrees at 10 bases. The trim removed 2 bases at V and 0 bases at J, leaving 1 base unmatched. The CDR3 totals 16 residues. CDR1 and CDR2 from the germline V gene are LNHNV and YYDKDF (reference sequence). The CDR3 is CATSRLAGAAKNIQYF. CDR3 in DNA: TGTGCCACCAGCAGACTAGCGGGAGCAGCCAAAAACATTCAGTACTTC.

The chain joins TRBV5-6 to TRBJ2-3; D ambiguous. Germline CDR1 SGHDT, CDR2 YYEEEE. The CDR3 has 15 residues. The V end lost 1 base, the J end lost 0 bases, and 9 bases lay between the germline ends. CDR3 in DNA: TGTGCCAGCAGCTTGAAGCTCGGCAGCACAGATACGCAGTATTTT. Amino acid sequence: CASSLKLGSTDTQYF.